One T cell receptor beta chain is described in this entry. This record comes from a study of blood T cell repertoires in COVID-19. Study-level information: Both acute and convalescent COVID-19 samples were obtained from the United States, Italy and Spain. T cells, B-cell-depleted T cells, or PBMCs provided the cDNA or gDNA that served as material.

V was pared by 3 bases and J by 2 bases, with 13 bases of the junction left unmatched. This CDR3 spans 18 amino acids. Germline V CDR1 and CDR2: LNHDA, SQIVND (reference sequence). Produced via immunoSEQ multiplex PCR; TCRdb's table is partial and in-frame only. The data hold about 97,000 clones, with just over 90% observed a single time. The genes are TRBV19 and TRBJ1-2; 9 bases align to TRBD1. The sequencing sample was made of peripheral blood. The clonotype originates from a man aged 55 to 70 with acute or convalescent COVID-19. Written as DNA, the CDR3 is TGTGCCAGTAGTATCTTACGGTCGGGGACAGGGACCAACTATGGCTACACCTTC. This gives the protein CASSILRSGTGTNYGYTF.